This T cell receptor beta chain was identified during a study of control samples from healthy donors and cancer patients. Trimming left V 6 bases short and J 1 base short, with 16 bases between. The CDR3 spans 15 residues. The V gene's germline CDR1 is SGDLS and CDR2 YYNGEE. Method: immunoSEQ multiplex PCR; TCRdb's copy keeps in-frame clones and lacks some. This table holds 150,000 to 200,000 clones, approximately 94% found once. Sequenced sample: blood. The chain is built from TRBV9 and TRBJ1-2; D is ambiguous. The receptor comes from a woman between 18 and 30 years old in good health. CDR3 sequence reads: CASNPHPDLNYGYTF. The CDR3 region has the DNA TGTGCCAGCAACCCCCATCCAGACCTTAACTATGGCTACACCTTC. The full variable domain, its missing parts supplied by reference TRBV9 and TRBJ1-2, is DSGVTQTPKHLITATGQRVTLRCSPRSGDLSVYWYQQSLDQGLQFLIQYYNGEERAKGNILERFSAQQFPDLHSELNLSSLELGDSALYFCASNPHPDLNYGYTFGSGTRLTVV.